This entry lists 22 T cell receptor beta chains sequenced from one sample in a study of CD8 T cells in Susac syndrome. Random hexamers were used to reverse transcribe an amount of roughly 0.45 to 1 ug RNA. TCRdb independently ran MiXCR on the immunoSEQ multiplex PCR reads; one entry per CDR3 protein. This table has roughly 120,000 distinct CDR3 sequences, roughly 94% appearing once. The sequencing input was CD4+ T cells from PBMCs. Every receptor here comes from a human donor in good health.

This clonotype was picked up a small number of times. The V and J genes are TRBV7-9 and TRBJ2-7; tentative D call: TRBD2 (6 bases). Trimming stripped 0 bases from V and 2 bases from J, with 14 bases between. This CDR3 has 16 amino acids. The germline CDR1 and CDR2 sequences are SEHNR and FQNEAQ (reference sequence). CDR3 sequence (DNA): TGTGCCAGCAGCTTAGCGTTGGGGGGAGCTACCTACGAGCAGTACTTC. Protein product: CASSLALGGATYEQYF. Based on the CDR3 plus reference TRBV7-9 and TRBJ2-7, the full variable domain is DTGVSQNPRHKITKRGQNVTFRCDPISEHNRLYWYRQTLGQGPEFLTYFQNEAQLEKSRLLSDRFSAERPKGSFSTLEIQRTEQGDSAMYLCASSLALGGATYEQYFGPGTRLTVT.

The chain joins TRBV5-6 to TRBJ2-5; perhaps TRBD1 as D (6 bases). CDR1 SGHDT and CDR2 YYEEEE come from the germline V gene. V was pared by 1 base and J by 3 bases, with 13 bases between. The CDR3 covers 15 residues. The CDR3: CASSLRGTPKETQYF. CDR3 sequence (DNA): TGTGCCAGCAGCTTGAGGGGGACGCCAAAAGAGACCCAGTACTTC.

The gene calls are TRBV30 and TRBJ2-1, with no clear D. Germline CDR1 is GTSNPN and CDR2 is SVGIG (reference sequence). Trimming cost V 2 bases and J 9 bases, with 8 bases left between them. The CDR3 totals 11 residues. The chain's CDR3 is CAWSLDREQFF. The CDR3 nucleotides are TGTGCCTGGAGTTTAGACCGTGAGCAGTTCTTC.

The V gene is TRBV28, the J gene TRBJ2-1; unclear D gene. The germline CDR1 and CDR2 sequences are MDHEN and SYDVKM. The CDR3 is 12 residues long. V was clipped by 6 bases and J by 8 bases, with 11 bases between them. The CDR3 sequence is CASSLEVYEQFF. DNA of the CDR3: TGTGCCAGCAGCCTAGAAGTCTATGAGCAGTTCTTC.

V usage is TRBV2 and J usage is TRBJ2-7; 7 bases map to TRBD1. The trim removed 1 base at V and 2 bases at J, leaving 8 bases unmatched. Germline lookup yields CDR1 SNHLY and CDR2 FYNNEI. The CDR3 has 16 residues. The CDR3 sequence: CASSEETGTETYEQYF. As DNA, the CDR3 is TGTGCCAGCAGTGAAGAGACAGGGACCGAAACCTACGAGCAGTACTTC.

This rearrangement joins TRBV2 to TRBJ2-5, with a tentative D call TRBD2 (5 bases). Germline-derived CDR1 and CDR2 are SNHLY and FYNNEI. V lost 6 bases, J lost 3 bases, and 5 bases lay in between. This CDR3 contains 11 residues. The CDR3 loop is CASRGEETQYF. CDR3 coding DNA: TGTGCCAGCAGGGGAGAAGAGACCCAGTACTTC.

This clonotype was seen a single time. J is TRBJ2-4 and V is TRBV29-1, with 11 bases that match TRBD1. The germline V gene has CDR1 SQVTM and CDR2 ANQGSEA. J was trimmed by 6 bases and V by 6 bases; bases with no gene match: 7. The CDR3 is 14 residues long. The CDR3 region is CSVEDRGPPNIQYF. The CDR3, as DNA: TGCAGCGTAGAGGACAGGGGGCCCCCAAACATTCAGTACTTC.

The V and J genes are TRBV9 and TRBJ2-7, with 8 positions matching TRBD2. V shed 3 bases, J shed 6 bases, and the junction held 8 bases outside the gene matches. CDR1 is SGDLS, CDR2 YYNGEE, per germline. This CDR3 is built from 14 residues. The CDR3 DNA is TGTGCCAGCAGCGCGGGACTAGAGGGAGGCGAGCAGTACTTC. It specifies CASSAGLEGGEQYF.

The chain links TRBV2 to TRBJ2-1; D remains unclear. The V end lost 7 bases, the J end lost 9 bases, and 10 bases lay between the germline ends. The germline V gene encodes CDR1 SNHLY and CDR2 FYNNEI. This CDR3 spans 11 amino acids. CDR3: CASMIESEQFF. DNA for the CDR3: TGTGCCAGCATGATTGAGAGTGAGCAGTTCTTC.

The chain combines TRBV6-2 or TRBV6-3 with TRBJ2-2; 10 nucleotides agree with TRBD2. Germline trimming cut 2 bases from V and 3 bases from J; bases unmatched to any gene: 6. The germline V gene encodes CDR1 MNHEY and CDR2 SVGEGT. This CDR3 region has 17 residues. The CDR3 reads CASSYPRLAGDTGELFF. As DNA, the CDR3 is TGTGCCAGCAGTTACCCCAGGCTAGCGGGGGACACCGGGGAGCTGTTTTTT.

This clonotype has just a few counts. The V and J genes are TRBV29-1 and TRBJ2-7, with TRBD2 identical over 9 bases. Germline CDR1 reads SQVTM; CDR2 reads ANQGSEA. CDR3 length equals 12 residues. J gave up 3 bases and V 5 bases, and 2 bases lay outside the gene matches. The CDR3 DNA is TGCAGCGTTTTAGCGGGAGACTACGAGCAGTACTTC. Protein product: CSVLAGDYEQYF.

The chain links TRBV2 to TRBJ1-1; no firm D call. The CDR3 runs 15 residues. Germline CDR1 is SNHLY and CDR2 is FYNNEI. Trimming removed 3 bases from V and 3 bases from J, with 14 bases in between. CDR3 coding DNA: TGTGCCAGCAGTGATTCGGCGGAATTAGACACTGAAGCTTTCTTT. Amino acids: CASSDSAELDTEAFF.

The V gene is TRBV6-2 or TRBV6-3, the J gene TRBJ2-7; the match to TRBD2 covers 10 bases. V trimming: 5 bases; J trimming: 0 bases; junction bases outside the gene matches: 7. Per germline, CDR1 MNHEY and CDR2 SVGEGT. This CDR3 has 16 amino acids. The CDR3 nucleotides are TGTGCCAGCAGTCGACTAGCGGGCTCTTCCTCCTACGAGCAGTACTTC. It is translated as CASSRLAGSSSYEQYF.

The CDR3 DNA reads TGTGCCAGCAGCTTGCCCGGTGCGGACTCGGCGAGGCTGTTTTTT. It specifies CASSLPGADSARLFF. The rearrangement joins TRBV5-6 to TRBJ1-4; D not resolved. Germline values: CDR1 SGHDT, CDR2 YYEEEE. With 1 base removed from V and 14 bases from J, the gap between germline ends came to 21 bases. The CDR3 sequence is 15 residues long.

This chain uses TRBV30 with TRBJ2-5, with 15 bases fitting TRBD2. Germline lookup yields CDR1 GTSNPN and CDR2 SVGIG (reference sequence). The V gene end was trimmed by 2 bases and the J gene end by 2 bases; junction bases not matched to a gene: 3. The CDR3 length is 16 residues. CDR3 DNA sequence: TGTGCCTGGAGTCTTGGACTAGCGGGAGGGCAAGAGACCCAGTACTTC. This encodes CAWSLGLAGGQETQYF.

The V gene is TRBV5-1, the J gene TRBJ2-3, with 9 bases fitting TRBD2. V lost 2 bases to trimming and J lost 3 bases; unmatched junction nucleotides: 4. From germline, CDR1 is SGHRS and CDR2 YFSETQ. The CDR3 is 15 residues long. CDR3 amino acids: CASSFIAGETDTQYF. In DNA, the CDR3 is TGCGCCAGCAGCTTCATAGCGGGAGAAACAGATACGCAGTATTTT.

The chain employs TRBV20-1 and TRBJ2-3; TRBD2 matches 9 bases. The germline gives CDR1 DFQATT, CDR2 SNEGSKA (reference sequence). This CDR3 has 17 residues. The ends lost 0 bases at V and 2 bases at J; junction bases unmatched: 9. Here the CDR3 reads CSARELLAGRTTDTQYF. For the CDR3, the DNA is TGCAGTGCTAGAGAGTTACTAGCGGGTAGGACCACAGATACGCAGTATTTT.

The CDR3 spells CASSSSALNTEAFF. CDR3 in DNA: TGTGCCAGCAGCTCCTCGGCCTTGAACACTGAAGCTTTCTTT. The V gene is TRBV7-9, the J gene TRBJ1-1; D uncertain. V lost 4 bases and J lost 0, with 9 bases in between. The germline V gene encodes CDR1 SEHNR and CDR2 FQNEAQ (reference sequence). The CDR3 extends over 14 amino acids. The variable domain in full, with the rest retrieved from reference TRBV7-9 and TRBJ1-1, is DTGVSQNPRHKITKRGQNVTFRCDPISEHNRLYWYRQTLGQGPEFLTYFQNEAQLEKSRLLSDRFSAERPKGSFSTLEIQRTEQGDSAMYLCASSSSALNTEAFFGQGTRLTVV.

This clonotype was seen a handful of times. The chain has TRBV11-2 and TRBJ2-7; D uncertain. V dropped 8 bases and J dropped 3 bases, with 20 bases sitting between them. Germline lookup yields CDR1 SGHAT and CDR2 FQNNGV. This CDR3 region has 15 residues. CDR3 sequence: CASRHLRLGYYEQYF. CDR3 bases: TGTGCCAGCCGCCACTTGAGGCTAGGGTACTACGAGCAGTACTTC. The full variable domain, its missing parts supplied by reference TRBV11-2 and TRBJ2-7, is EAGVAQSPRYKIIEKRQSVAFWCNPISGHATLYWYQQILGQGPKLLIQFQNNGVVDDSQLPKDRFSAERLKGVDSTLKIQPAKLEDSAVYLCASRHLRLGYYEQYFGPGTRLTVT.

This rearrangement joins TRBV7-2 to TRBJ2-5; either TRBD1 or TRBD2 may supply D (5 bases each). The CDR3 consists of 14 residues. Germline V gene data show CDR1 as SGHTA and CDR2 as FQGNSA. V dropped 4 bases and J dropped 5 bases, with 14 bases sitting between them. Here the CDR3 DNA reads TGTGCCAGCAGCTACACGGGTGGGACGGAGACCCAGTACTTC. Encoded protein: CASSYTGGTETQYF.

CDR3 residues: CASSFRSPQETQYF. DNA of the CDR3: TGTGCCAGCAGCTTCCGATCTCCTCAAGAGACCCAGTACTTC. The rearrangement links TRBV5-6 to TRBJ2-5, with D uncertain. Germline CDR1 and CDR2: SGHDT and YYEEEE. Trimming took off 2 bases at V and 2 bases at J, with 10 bases between the two ends. This CDR3 contains 14 residues.

This chain joins TRBV12-3 or TRBV12-4 and TRBJ2-5, with D possibly matching TRBD1 (6 bases). The V end was cut by 7 bases, the J end by 7 bases, with 22 bases between. The CDR3 contains 15 residues. CDR3: CASKNRDTDLGTQYF. CDR3 nucleotide sequence: TGTGCCAGCAAAAACCGGGACACCGATTTAGGGACCCAGTACTTC.